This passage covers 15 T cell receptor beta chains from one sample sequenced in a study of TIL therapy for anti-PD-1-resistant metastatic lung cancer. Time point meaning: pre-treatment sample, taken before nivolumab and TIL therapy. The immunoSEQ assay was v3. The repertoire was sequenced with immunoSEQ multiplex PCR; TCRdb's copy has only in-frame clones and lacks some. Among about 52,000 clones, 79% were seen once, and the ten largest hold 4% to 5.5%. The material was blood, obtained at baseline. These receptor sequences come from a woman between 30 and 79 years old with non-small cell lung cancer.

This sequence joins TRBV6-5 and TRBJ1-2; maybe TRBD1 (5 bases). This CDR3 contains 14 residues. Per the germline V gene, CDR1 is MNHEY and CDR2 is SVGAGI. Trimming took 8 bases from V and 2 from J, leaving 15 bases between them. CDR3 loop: CASAKGLQNYGYTF. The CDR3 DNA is TGTGCCAGCGCTAAGGGACTCCAAAACTATGGCTACACCTTC.

Here the CDR3 reads CASSLSGEDEQFF. The CDR3 DNA reads TGCGCCAGCAGCTTGTCAGGGGAGGATGAGCAGTTCTTC. The V and J genes are TRBV5-1 and TRBJ2-1, with D perhaps being TRBD1 or TRBD2 (6 bases each). Germline loops: CDR1 SGHRS, CDR2 YFSETQ. This CDR3 spans 13 amino acids. Trimming removed 1 base at V and 8 bases at J, with 10 bases between.

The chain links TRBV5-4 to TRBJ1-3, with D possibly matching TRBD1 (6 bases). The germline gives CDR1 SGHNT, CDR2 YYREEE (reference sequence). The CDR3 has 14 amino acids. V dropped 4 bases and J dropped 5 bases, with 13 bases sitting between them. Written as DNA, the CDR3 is TGTGCCAGCAGCCAGGGGCAGGCTCGAAACACCATATATTTT. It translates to CASSQGQARNTIYF.

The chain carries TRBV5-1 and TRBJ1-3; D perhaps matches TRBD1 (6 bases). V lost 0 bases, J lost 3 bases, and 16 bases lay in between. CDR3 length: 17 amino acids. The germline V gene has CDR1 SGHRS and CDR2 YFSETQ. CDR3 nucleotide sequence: TGCGCCAGCAGCTTGGCCCGAGGGGGGGCTAGTGGAAACACCATATATTTT. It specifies CASSLARGGASGNTIYF.

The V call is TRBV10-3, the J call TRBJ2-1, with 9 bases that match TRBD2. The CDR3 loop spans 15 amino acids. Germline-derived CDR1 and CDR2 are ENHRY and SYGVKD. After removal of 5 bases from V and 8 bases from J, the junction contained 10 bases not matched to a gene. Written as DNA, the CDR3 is TGTGCCATCAGTAGATTGGCGGGAGGGCGGGATGAGCAGTTCTTC. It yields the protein CAISRLAGGRDEQFF.

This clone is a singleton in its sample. The CDR3 spells CASSLPPGQLYEQYF. In DNA, the CDR3 is TGTGCCAGCAGCTTACCTCCGGGACAGCTCTACGAGCAGTACTTC. The chain is built from TRBV7-2 and TRBJ2-7; 7 nucleotides align to TRBD1. The CDR3 length is 15 residues. Germline trimming cut 2 bases from V and 3 bases from J; bases unmatched to any gene: 7. Germline CDR1 SGHTA, CDR2 FQGNSA.

CDR3 nucleotide sequence: TGTGCCAGCAGCTTCATGTATATATCTGGAAACACCATATATTTT. Translated, it gives CASSFMYISGNTIYF. This chain joins TRBV7-9 and TRBJ1-3; D is ambiguous. V was cut by 3 bases and J by 1 base, with 10 bases left in between. CDR1 and CDR2 (germline): SEHNR, FQNEAQ (reference sequence). The CDR3 loop spans 15 amino acids. The full variable domain, rest sourced from reference TRBV7-9 and TRBJ1-3, is DTGVSQNPRHKITKRGQNVTFRCDPISEHNRLYWYRQTLGQGPEFLTYFQNEAQLEKSRLLSDRFSAERPKGSFSTLEIQRTEQGDSAMYLCASSFMYISGNTIYFGEGSWLTVV.

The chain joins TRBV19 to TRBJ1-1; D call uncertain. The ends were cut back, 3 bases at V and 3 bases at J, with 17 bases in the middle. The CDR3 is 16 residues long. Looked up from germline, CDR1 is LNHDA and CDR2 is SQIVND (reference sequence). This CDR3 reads CASSIPSMGSYTEAFF. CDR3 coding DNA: TGTGCCAGTAGTATTCCATCTATGGGCAGCTACACTGAAGCTTTCTTT.

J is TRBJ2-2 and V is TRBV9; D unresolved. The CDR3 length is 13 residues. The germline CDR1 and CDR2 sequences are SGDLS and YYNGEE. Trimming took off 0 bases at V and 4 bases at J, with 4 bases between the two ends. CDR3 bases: TGTGCCAGCAGCGTAGTAGCCACCGGGGAGCTGTTTTTT. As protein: CASSVVATGELFF.

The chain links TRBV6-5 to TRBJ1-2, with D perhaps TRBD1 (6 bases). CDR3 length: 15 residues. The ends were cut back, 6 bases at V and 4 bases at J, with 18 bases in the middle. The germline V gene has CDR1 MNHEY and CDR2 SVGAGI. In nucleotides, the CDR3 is TGTGCCAGCAGGTCCCCGGGTCAACAGGGCTATGGCTACACCTTC. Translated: CASRSPGQQGYGYTF.

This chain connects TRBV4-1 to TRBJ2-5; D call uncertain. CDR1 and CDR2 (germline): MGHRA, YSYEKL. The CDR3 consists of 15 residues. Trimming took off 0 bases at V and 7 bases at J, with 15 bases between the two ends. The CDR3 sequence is CASSQEDGRAATQYF. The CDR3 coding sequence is TGCGCCAGCAGCCAAGAAGATGGCCGCGCGGCGACCCAGTACTTC.

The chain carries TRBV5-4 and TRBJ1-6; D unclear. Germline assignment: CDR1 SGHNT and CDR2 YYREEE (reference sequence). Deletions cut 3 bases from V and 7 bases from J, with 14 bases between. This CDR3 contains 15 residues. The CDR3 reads CASSSQTKMNSPLHF. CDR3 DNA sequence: TGTGCCAGCAGCTCCCAAACAAAAATGAATTCACCCCTCCACTTT.

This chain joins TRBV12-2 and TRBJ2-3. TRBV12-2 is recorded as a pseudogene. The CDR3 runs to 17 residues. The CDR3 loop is CASRQGGGGTSTDTQYF. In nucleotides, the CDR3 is TGTGCAAGTCGCCAAGGGGGCGGGGGAACTAGCACAGATACGCAGTATTTT.

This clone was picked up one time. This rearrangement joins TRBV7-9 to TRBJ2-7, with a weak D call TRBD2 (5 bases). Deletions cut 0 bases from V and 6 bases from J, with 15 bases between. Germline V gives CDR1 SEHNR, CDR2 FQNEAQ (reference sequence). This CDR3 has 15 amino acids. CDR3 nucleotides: TGTGCCAGCAGCTTAGCGTCCCAGAAGGCGGGCGAGCAGTACTTC. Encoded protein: CASSLASQKAGEQYF.

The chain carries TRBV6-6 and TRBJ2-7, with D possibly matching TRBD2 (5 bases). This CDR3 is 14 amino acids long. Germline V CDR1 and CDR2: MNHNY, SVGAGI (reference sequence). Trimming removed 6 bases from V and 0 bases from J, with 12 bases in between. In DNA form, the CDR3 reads TGTGCCAGCAGAACCGGGATCAGCTCCTACGAGCAGTACTTC. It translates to CASRTGISSYEQYF.